This entry lists 10 T cell receptor beta chains sequenced from one sample in a study of T cell responses to AZD1222 COVID-19 vaccine. Using immunoSEQ multiplex PCR, the repertoire was profiled, and TCRdb retains in-frame clones only, with some absent. Counted here are around 200,000 clones, over 80% occurring once; the ten biggest clones make up around 0.97%. The sequencing used peripheral blood, collected 28 days after the second dose of the MenACWY control vaccine. The source of these receptors is an adult who received the MenACWY meningococcal vaccine as a control.

The gene calls are TRBV12-3 or TRBV12-4 and TRBJ1-1; no clear D. The CDR3 consists of 11 residues. Trimming cost V 6 bases and J 4 bases, with 6 bases left between them. The CDR3 DNA follows: TGTGCCAGCAGCCGGCGCACTGAAGCTTTCTTT. This encodes CASSRRTEAFF.

The rearrangement links TRBV6-5 to TRBJ2-2; the D gene is possibly TRBD1 (6 bases). V lost 6 bases and J lost 2, with 13 bases in between. The CDR3 length is 15 residues. Germline V gene data show CDR1 as MNHEY and CDR2 as SVGAGI. The CDR3 sequence: CASSMPTGNTGELFF. CDR3 coding DNA: TGTGCCAGCAGCATGCCGACAGGAAACACCGGGGAGCTGTTTTTT.

V and J are TRBV18 and TRBJ1-1; a possible D gene is TRBD1 (6 bases). V was trimmed by 2 bases and J by 5 bases, leaving 21 bases between them. Germline V gene lookup returns CDR1 KGHSH and CDR2 LQKENI. The CDR3 sequence is 17 residues long. The CDR3 nucleotides read TGTGCCAGCTCACCAAATGCGTTACAGGGCCGGTTAACTGAAGCTTTCTTT. Its translation: CASSPNALQGRLTEAFF.

The chain joins TRBV7-8 to TRBJ1-1; 8 nucleotides align to TRBD1. Trimming at V came to 7 bases and at J to 4 bases, leaving 14 bases not matched to a gene. Germline assignment: CDR1 SGHVS and CDR2 FQNEAQ. This CDR3 has 16 residues. Here the CDR3 reads CASTRQGRAMGTEAFF. The CDR3 DNA reads as TGTGCCAGCACCAGACAGGGGCGGGCCATGGGCACTGAAGCTTTCTTT.

The J gene is TRBJ1-2, the V gene TRBV3-1 (or the pseudogene TRBV3-2); the D is unclear. Trimming pared 4 bases from V and 2 bases from J, leaving 14 bases between. From germline, CDR1 is LGHDT and CDR2 YNNKEL (reference sequence). The CDR3 extends over 15 amino acids. The CDR3: CASSPPGEANYGYTF. CDR3 bases: TGTGCCAGCAGCCCCCCCGGGGAGGCAAACTATGGCTACACCTTC.

The chain employs TRBV6-2 or TRBV6-3 and TRBJ1-5, with D possibly TRBD1 on 6 matching bases. The CDR3 covers 13 residues. Trimming pared 5 bases from V and 7 bases from J, leaving 12 bases between. The germline V gene has CDR1 MNHEY and CDR2 SVGEGT. Written as DNA, the CDR3 is TGTGCCAGCAGTAAAAACAGGGTGCAGCCCCAGCATTTT. Protein sequence: CASSKNRVQPQHF.

The chain has TRBV5-1 and TRBJ1-2; possible D gene TRBD1, 5 bases. V dropped 2 bases and J dropped 4 bases, with 9 bases sitting between them. Germline V lookup: CDR1 SGHRS, CDR2 YFSETQ. The CDR3 is made up of 13 amino acids. The CDR3 nucleotides read TGCGCCAGCAGCTTCGGGGACGGCTATGGCTACACCTTC. This encodes CASSFGDGYGYTF.

The chain employs TRBV30 and TRBJ2-7; possible D gene TRBD2, 5 bases. Per germline, CDR1 GTSNPN and CDR2 SVGIG (reference sequence). This CDR3 region has 11 residues. Trimming took 2 bases from V and 6 from J, leaving 8 bases between them. CDR3 nucleotide sequence: TGTGCCTGGAGTTGGCGGGCCGAGCAGTACTTC. It translates to CAWSWRAEQYF.

This chain's CDR3 is CASSLYGTGSNQPQHF. CDR3 DNA sequence: TGTGCCAGCAGCTTGTACGGGACAGGTAGCAATCAGCCCCAGCATTTT. V usage is TRBV5-4 and J usage is TRBJ1-5; the match to TRBD1 covers 8 bases. This CDR3 has 16 residues. V was pared by 1 base and J by 0 bases, with 3 bases of the junction left unmatched. Germline CDR1 and CDR2: SGHNT and YYREEE (reference sequence).

The genes are TRBV3-1 (or the pseudogene TRBV3-2) and TRBJ1-3; perhaps TRBD1 as D (6 bases). CDR1 LGHDT and CDR2 YNNKEL come from the germline V gene (reference sequence). The V end was cut by 0 bases, the J end by 4 bases, with 10 bases between. The CDR3 covers 15 residues. This chain's CDR3 is CASSQDRGPGNTIYF. The CDR3 DNA follows: TGTGCCAGCAGCCAAGATCGGGGGCCCGGAAACACCATATATTTT.